The rows below give T cell receptor beta chains drawn from one sample of a study of T cell repertoires in cytomegalovirus infection. Each CDR3 protein gets one entry after TCRdb re-called the reads with MiXCR. The sample includes roughly 500,000 distinct CDR3 sequences, under 45% of them seen just once. These receptors' antigens are unknown. The sample in question was cultured PBMCs, obtained from culture after CMV antigen stimulation. These receptors came from a human donor in good health (CMV status not recorded). Some clones in this sample may be carry-over from other donors' samples. Each CDR3 is given with its conserved first and last residue. A D gene is named only where the DNA matches it firmly.

>TRBV2|TRBJ2-3|-
CASREDTQYF
>TRBV20-1|TRBJ1-6|-
CSAIFRVWNNSPLHF
>TRBV2|TRBJ2-5|-
CASTPGQGETQYF
>TRBV6-5|TRBJ1-5|-
CASGAMDQPQHF
>TRBV6-1|TRBJ1-2|TRBD1
CASSYLDREYGYTF
>TRBV6-1|TRBJ2-1|-
CASSERSPWVVDNEQFF
>TRBV4-3|TRBJ1-5|-
CASSQDRSFGQPQHF
>TRBV7-6|TRBJ2-7|-
CASSPRLGGGNEQYF
>TRBV20-1|TRBJ2-7|TRBD2
CSASSGTSIAYEQYF
>TRBV11-2|TRBJ2-7|TRBD1
CASSAFDRGLEQYF
>TRBV6-1|TRBJ2-3|-
CASSVGRTDTQYF
>TRBV14|TRBJ1-1|-
CASSGTLGKAFF
>TRBV6-2/TRBV6-3|TRBJ2-2|TRBD1
CASSYTRDRGYTGELFF
>TRBV25-1|TRBJ1-1|TRBD1
CATRPDRGPVGEAFF
>TRBV7-6|TRBJ1-1|-
CASSPTVMNTEAFF
>TRBV20-1|TRBJ2-7|-
CSATLATAYEQYF
>TRBV7-9|TRBJ1-2|-
CASSPPALGGYGYTF
>TRBV27|TRBJ2-5|-
CASSLSGNFETQYF
>TRBV20-1|TRBJ1-2|-
CSATSTSAYTF
>TRBV27|TRBJ2-7|-
CASSLTSGTLAYEQYF
>TRBV24-1|TRBJ1-2|-
CATSDYENGYTF
>TRBV19|TRBJ1-5|-
CASSLWGLDQPQHF
>TRBV2|TRBJ2-7|-
CASRDTGVGEQYF
>TRBV19|TRBJ2-1|-
CASSIPRSGVLVNEQFF
>TRBV12-3/TRBV12-4|TRBJ2-7|-
CASSLGGVTYEQYF
>TRBV11-2|TRBJ1-2|-
CASSPRQYGYTF
>TRBV29-1|TRBJ1-1|TRBD1
CSVPGTGGLDTEAFF
>TRBV9|TRBJ2-3|TRBD2
CASSVGRAGGGTDTQYF
>TRBV29-1|TRBJ2-3|TRBD1
CSVQMTGGSADTQYF
>TRBV7-2|TRBJ2-2|TRBD2
CASSLAGTSTGELFF
>TRBV10-3|TRBJ1-4|TRBD1
CAIRGDRGPDEKLFF
>TRBV24-1|TRBJ1-5|-
CATQQRWVLNQPQHF
>TRBV5-4|TRBJ2-5|-
CASSEEYQETQYF
>TRBV18|TRBJ2-1|TRBD2
CASSRSRPGGVNEQFF
>TRBV2|TRBJ2-3|-
CATMRADTQYF
>TRBV7-6|TRBJ1-1|-
CASSLGVNMNTEAFF
>TRBV7-2|TRBJ1-2|-
CASRPGTNYGYTF
>TRBV7-9|TRBJ1-2|-
CANTPPQAPVGYTF
>TRBV12-3/TRBV12-4|TRBJ2-5|TRBD2
CVSSTGTSGGAQETQYF
>TRBV28|TRBJ1-2|-
CASSLTRENYGYTF
>TRBV2|TRBJ2-7|TRBD1
CASSVRGQGGYEQYF
>TRBV27|TRBJ2-5|TRBD2
CASSPGTSGGETQYF
>TRBV7-8|TRBJ1-1|-
CASSLMNTEAFF
>TRBV7-2|TRBJ2-1|-
CASSYRGNTGNEQFF
>TRBV2|TRBJ1-5|-
CASTGDLNQPQHF
>TRBV11-2|TRBJ2-1|-
CASSFLIEQGEQFF
>TRBV20-1|TRBJ2-7|-
CSASGGINEQYF
>TRBV6-5|TRBJ1-6|TRBD1
CASRRGQGDNSPLHF
>TRBV6-1|TRBJ1-2|TRBD1
CASSGRQGPRKGYTF
>TRBV5-1|TRBJ2-7|-
CASSSRDTAYEQYF
>TRBV7-6|TRBJ1-4|-
CASSPRRYNEKLFF
>TRBV12-3/TRBV12-4|TRBJ2-5|TRBD2
CASSLVTSDLQETQYF
>TRBV7-2|TRBJ2-1|-
CASSLPKNEQFF
>TRBV24-1|TRBJ2-6|-
CATNGQNPYSGANVLTF
>TRBV29-1|TRBJ2-1|-
CSVAFTIGSYNEQFF
>TRBV12-3/TRBV12-4|TRBJ2-1|-
CASSEGLDNEQFF
>TRBV12-3/TRBV12-4|TRBJ2-7|-
CASSFRYSYEQYF
>TRBV7-4|TRBJ2-1|-
CASQTRGEQFF
>TRBV7-2|TRBJ1-5|-
CASSQVGRPQHF
>TRBV7-2|TRBJ1-4|-
CASSLAGFGKLFF